A selection of T cell receptor beta chains follows, all from one sample in a study of OX40 agonist ivuxolimab in advanced cancers. Sequencing used immunoSEQ multiplex PCR; TCRdb keeps in-frame clones, though not all of them. Of 55,000 to 80,000 clones listed, about four fifths are singletons. The sequenced sample was CD4+ or CD8+ T cells sorted from blood, obtained in a trial of the OX40 agonist ivuxolimab. Receptor source: an adult with an advanced solid tumor such as melanoma, head and neck, liver or kidney cancer. Both conserved end residues are part of each CDR3. D genes are given only for firm matches. The size field is filled for only some rows; it gives once, few, many or a size class.

>NA|TRBJ1-1|NA|TRBV10-3
TGTGCCATCAGAGGACGGGAGAACATGAACACTGAAGCTTTCTTT
CAIRGRENMNTEAFF
>few|TRBJ2-1|TRBD2|TRBV18
TGTGCCAGCTCAAGGGCTAGCGGGGTCTACAATGAGCAGTTCTTC
CASSRASGVYNEQFF
>NA|TRBJ2-7|TRBD2|TRBV6-5
TGTGCCAGCAGGCCTACTAGCGGGGGGCACTACGAGCAGTACTTC
CASRPTSGGHYEQYF
>NA|TRBJ2-4|TRBD2|TRBV7-2
TGTGCCAGCAGCTTAGAAGGGAGGGACATTCAGTACTTC
CASSLEGRDIQYF
>NA|TRBJ2-7|NA|TRBV5-4
TGTGCCAGCGGACCTGATGGAAGCTCCTACGAGCAGTACTTC
CASGPDGSSYEQYF
>NA|TRBJ2-2|NA|TRBV6-5
TGTGCCAGCAGTTACCTGGGAGTGACGGGGGAGCTGTTTTTT
CASSYLGVTGELFF
>NA|TRBJ1-4|TRBD1|TRBV9
TGTGCCAGCAGCTTGAGGGGGACAGCCGAAAAACTGTTTTTT
CASSLRGTAEKLFF
>NA|TRBJ1-5|NA|TRBV19
TGTGCCAGTAGTCAGTGGGGCCAGGACAGAAATCAGCCCCAGCATTTT
CASSQWGQDRNQPQHF
>NA|TRBJ1-1|TRBD1|TRBV15
TGTGCCACCAGCAGAGATCCGAGGGGGCGCCCGAACACTGAAGCTTTCTTT
CATSRDPRGRPNTEAFF
>NA|TRBJ2-3|TRBD1|TRBV7-3
TGTGCCAGCAGCTTAGACAGGGGTAAGAGAAATACGCAGTATTTT
CASSLDRGKRNTQYF
>NA|TRBJ1-2|NA|TRBV10-3
TGTGCCATCAGTGAGAGGCGTAATGATGGCTACACCTTC
CAISERRNDGYTF
>once|TRBJ2-7|NA|TRBV6-1
TGTGCCAGCAGTGCAGGGACCGATAGACACTTC
CASSAGTDRHF
>NA|TRBJ2-5|TRBD1|TRBV18
TGTGCCAGCTCGTATGGGACAGGAATACAAGAGACCCAGTACTTC
CASSYGTGIQETQYF
>NA|TRBJ2-5|TRBD1|TRBV13
TGTGCCAGCAGCTTAGCGACAGGGGTTCAAGAGACCCAGTACTTC
CASSLATGVQETQYF
>NA|TRBJ2-7|TRBD1|TRBV6-5
TGTGCCAGCAGAACGGGACAGGGTGAACCGTACTTC
CASRTGQGEPYF
>once|TRBJ2-6|TRBD1|TRBV6-6
TGTGCCAGCAGGTCCCGGGACAGGGCCGGGGCCAACGTCCTGACTTTC
CASRSRDRAGANVLTF
>NA|TRBJ2-1|NA|TRBV12-2
TGTGCAAGTCGCTTAGATCAGGGCGCAGGCAAGGATGAGCAGTTCTTC
CASRLDQGAGKDEQFF
>NA|TRBJ2-5|TRBD2|TRBV7-2
TGTGCCAGCAGCTTAGCGCTAGCGGGGGGGGATTCGAAGACCCAGTACTTC
CASSLALAGGDSKTQYF
>NA|TRBJ1-4|NA|TRBV15
TGTGCCACCAGCAGAGATAAGGGGCAAAATGAAAAACTGTTTTTT
CATSRDKGQNEKLFF
>NA|TRBJ1-2|NA|TRBV20-1
TGCAGTGCTAGAGATACCCCCAGGGCGACCTTC
CSARDTPRATF
>NA|TRBJ1-1|NA|TRBV9
TGTGCCAGCGCATACGCCTCGAACACTGAAGCTTTCTTT
CASAYASNTEAFF
>once|TRBJ1-4|NA|TRBV6-5
TGTGCCAGCAGAGGGCAGACTAATGAAAAACTGTTTTTT
CASRGQTNEKLFF
>NA|TRBJ2-3|NA|TRBV10-2
TGCGCCAGCACCCAGACTCGCACAGATACGCAGTATTTT
CASTQTRTDTQYF
>NA|TRBJ2-4|TRBD2|TRBV7-9
TGTGCCAGCAGCTTACCCTACAGGACCGGGGGGGCGAAAAACATTCAGTACTTC
CASSLPYRTGGAKNIQYF
>NA|TRBJ2-5|NA|TRBV13
TGTGCCAGCAGCTTAGGCAAGGCGCTAGCGAAACTAGAGACCCAGTACTTC
CASSLGKALAKLETQYF
>NA|TRBJ1-2|TRBD1|TRBV28
TGTGCCAGCAACCCAACAGGGGTCATATCTTGGGGCTACACCTTC
CASNPTGVISWGYTF
>NA|TRBJ2-7|NA|TRBV19
TGTGCCAGTAGTTCGAATGACCTAGGATCCTACGAGCAGTACTTC
CASSSNDLGSYEQYF
>NA|TRBJ1-2|NA|TRBV28
TGTGCCACCGGGGGGGGCAGAAGATTAAATGGCTACACCTTC
CATGGGRRLNGYTF
>NA|TRBJ2-2|TRBD2|TRBV7-2
TGTGCCAGCAGCCGCGGGGGGGCGAACACCGGGGAGCTGTTTTTT
CASSRGGANTGELFF
>NA|TRBJ1-2|NA|TRBV5-1
TGCGCCAGCAGCTTGCGGGGGGAGCCTTATGGCTACACCTTC
CASSLRGEPYGYTF
>NA|TRBJ1-2|NA|TRBV5-8
TGTGCCAGCAGCTTGGGGCACAGGGCTGGGTATGGCTACACCTTC
CASSLGHRAGYGYTF
>NA|TRBJ1-4|NA|TRBV5-4
TGTGCCAGCAGCAAGGGACTTAATGAAAAACTGTTTTTT
CASSKGLNEKLFF
>NA|TRBJ1-2|NA|TRBV5-1
TGCGCCAGCAGCTTGGCAGGAGAGGGGTCCTATGGCTACACCTTC
CASSLAGEGSYGYTF
>once|TRBJ1-3|NA|TRBV2
TGTGCCAGCAGATTGGCTGGAAACACCATATATTTT
CASRLAGNTIYF
>NA|TRBJ2-6|NA|TRBV5-1
TGCGCCAGCAGCTTGACGGGCTCTGGGGCCAACGTCCTGACTTTC
CASSLTGSGANVLTF
>NA|TRBJ2-7|NA|TRBV5-6
TGTGCCAGCACCTTCAGACGCGAGCAGTACTTC
CASTFRREQYF
>NA|TRBJ1-6|NA|TRBV19
TGTGCCAGTAGTGCGTTTTGGGGAGATAATTCACCCCTCCACTTT
CASSAFWGDNSPLHF
>NA|TRBJ2-2|TRBD2|TRBV5-4
TGTGCCAGCAGCTTGGCGGGACTAGCGGGAACCGGGGAGCTGTTTTTT
CASSLAGLAGTGELFF
>NA|TRBJ1-2|TRBD1|TRBV19
TGTGCCAGTAGTATAGCTGGGGGACAGGGTACTGGCTACACCTTC
CASSIAGGQGTGYTF
>few|TRBJ2-7|NA|TRBV29-1
TGCAGCGCCGGGACGGTCTACGAGCAGTACTTC
CSAGTVYEQYF
>NA|TRBJ1-1|NA|TRBV28
TGTGCCAGCAGCCCGCCCAAAGGATACACTGAAGCTTTCTTT
CASSPPKGYTEAFF
>many|TRBJ1-1|NA|TRBV7-3
TGTGCCAGCAGCTCTTCGGGGCACACTGAAGCTTTCTTT
CASSSSGHTEAFF
>once|TRBJ1-2|NA|TRBV7-2
TGTGCCAGCAGTGAACTGGCGGGGTATGGCTACACCTTC
CASSELAGYGYTF
>few|TRBJ1-1|NA|TRBV2
TGTGCCAGCAGAGGCTTGAACACTGAAGCTTTCTTT
CASRGLNTEAFF
>few|TRBJ2-2|NA|TRBV29-1
TGCAGCGCGACGGGGGTTGTGGGCACCGGGGAGCTGTTTTTT
CSATGVVGTGELFF
>NA|TRBJ2-1|NA|TRBV6-5
TGTGCCAGCAGTCGAGACACGGGCGGAGATGAGCAGTTCTTC
CASSRDTGGDEQFF
>NA|TRBJ2-1|NA|TRBV11-3
TGTGCCAGCAGCTCGGCAGGGTGGAGTAATGAGCAGTTCTTC
CASSSAGWSNEQFF
>NA|TRBJ2-3|NA|TRBV30
TGTGCCTGGAGCACTCGGACAGTTTTTAGGTATTTT
CAWSTRTVFRYF
>NA|TRBJ1-1|NA|TRBV18
TGTGCCAGCTCACCACGGCGGGATTACACTGAAGCTTTCTTT
CASSPRRDYTEAFF
>few|TRBJ1-1|NA|TRBV4-2
TGTGCCAGCAGCCAAGACCTAACACAGGTTAACACTGAAGCTTTCTTT
CASSQDLTQVNTEAFF
>once|TRBJ1-4|NA|TRBV29-1
TGCAGCGTTGCCCCGTCTAATGAAAAACTGTTTTTT
CSVAPSNEKLFF
>NA|TRBJ1-1|NA|TRBV6-5
TGTGCCAGCAGCAGGGACCAGTTTGACGCTTTCTTT
CASSRDQFDAFF
>NA|TRBJ2-1|NA|TRBV13
TGTGCCAGCAGCCCCCATCTGGACCGAAAGACCTACAATGAGCAGTTCTTC
CASSPHLDRKTYNEQFF
>NA|TRBJ1-6|NA|TRBV7-2
TGTGCCAGCAGCTTATCTGACAGCCCCTACCATTCACCCCTCCACTTT
CASSLSDSPYHSPLHF
>NA|TRBJ2-2|NA|TRBV9
TGTGCCAGCAGCGGGGCCGTAAACACCGGGGAGCTGTTTTTT
CASSGAVNTGELFF